The entry that follows covers one T cell receptor beta chain sequence. Its antigen is currently unknown. The data belong to a study of blood T cells in healthy people across ages. Overall study findings and caveats: More naive CD4+ cells and higher diversity marked long-lived donors relative to aged donors.

Primers used in a second PCR of roughly 6 to 11 cycles were a sample-barcoded 5' primer and a J-beta primer mix. One entry per CDR3 protein, called by TCRdb with MiXCR from the 5' RACE reads. The sample has 1.5 million to 2 million distinct CDR3 sequences, approximately 39% seen once. With 4 bases clipped from V and 1 base from J, the junction kept 4 bases outside the gene matches. CDR3 length: 17 amino acids. Germline loops: CDR1 SEHNR, CDR2 FQNEAQ (reference sequence). The genes are TRBV7-9 and TRBJ2-6; 10 bases align to TRBD1. Source material: blood. The origin of this receptor is a human donor in good health. This CDR3 is CASSSGTGVSGANVLTF. The CDR3 coding sequence is TGTGCCAGCAGCTCCGGGACAGGGGTATCTGGGGCCAACGTCCTGACTTTC.